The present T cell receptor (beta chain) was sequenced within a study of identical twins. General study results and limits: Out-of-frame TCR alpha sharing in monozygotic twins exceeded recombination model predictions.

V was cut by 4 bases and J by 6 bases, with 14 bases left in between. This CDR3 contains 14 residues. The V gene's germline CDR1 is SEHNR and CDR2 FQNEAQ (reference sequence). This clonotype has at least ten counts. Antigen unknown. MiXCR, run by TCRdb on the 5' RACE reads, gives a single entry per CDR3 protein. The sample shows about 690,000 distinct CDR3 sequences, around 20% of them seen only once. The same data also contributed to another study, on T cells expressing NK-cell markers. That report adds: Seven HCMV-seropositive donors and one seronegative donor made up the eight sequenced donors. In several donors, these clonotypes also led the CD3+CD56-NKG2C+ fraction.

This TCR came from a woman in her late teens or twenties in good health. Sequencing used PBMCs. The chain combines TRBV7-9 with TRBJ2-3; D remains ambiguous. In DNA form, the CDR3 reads TGTGCCAGCAGCTCCACGGACCTGGGGGATACGCAGTATTTT. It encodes CASSSTDLGDTQYF.